This TCR beta chain was found in a study of blood T cell repertoires in COVID-19. At the level of the study: T cells, B-cell-depleted T cells, or PBMCs supplied cDNA or gDNA.

Trimming cost V 11 bases and J 4 bases, with 11 bases left between them. This CDR3 is 11 amino acids long. In this sample, this clone turned up once. How the authors handled the data: How many nucleated cells were present was estimated from reference gene primer amplification. Profiling relied on immunoSEQ multiplex PCR, and the TCRdb table lists in-frame clones only, not all of them. For V, J and clone size, that table is used; D and trimming come from the DNA. The data hold about 89,000 clones, with about two thirds observed a single time. The chain employs TRBV23-1 and TRBJ1-1; D not certain. TRBV23-1 is marked as an open reading frame, function uncertain. Sequencing was carried out using peripheral blood. The TCR was taken from a woman aged 80 or over with acute or convalescent COVID-19. The DNA of the CDR3 is TGCGCCTTTAAAGCGGGCACTGAAGCTTTCTTT. It encodes CAFKAGTEAFF.